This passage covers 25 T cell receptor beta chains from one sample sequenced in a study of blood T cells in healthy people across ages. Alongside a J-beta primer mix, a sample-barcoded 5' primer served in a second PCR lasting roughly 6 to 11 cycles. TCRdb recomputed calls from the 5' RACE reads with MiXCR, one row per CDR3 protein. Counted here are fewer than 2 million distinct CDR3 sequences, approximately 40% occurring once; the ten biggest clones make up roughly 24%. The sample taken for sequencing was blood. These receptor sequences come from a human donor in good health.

The CDR3 sequence: CASRRDRAQFF. The CDR3 DNA is TGTGCCAGCAGACGTGACAGGGCCCAGTTCTTC. This chain uses TRBV7-8 with TRBJ2-1; 7 positions agree with TRBD1. Unmatched junction bases numbered 6, after V lost 6 bases and J lost 13 bases. This CDR3 has 11 amino acids. The germline CDR1 and CDR2 sequences are SGHVS and FQNEAQ.

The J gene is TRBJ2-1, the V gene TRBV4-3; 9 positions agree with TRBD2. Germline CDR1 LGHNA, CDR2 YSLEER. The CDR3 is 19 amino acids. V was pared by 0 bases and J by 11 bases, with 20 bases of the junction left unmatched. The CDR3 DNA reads TGCGCCAGCAGCCAAGAGTCGGGCAGCGGGGGGCCCCGCGATAACAAGCAGTTCTTC. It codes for CASSQESGSGGPRDNKQFF.

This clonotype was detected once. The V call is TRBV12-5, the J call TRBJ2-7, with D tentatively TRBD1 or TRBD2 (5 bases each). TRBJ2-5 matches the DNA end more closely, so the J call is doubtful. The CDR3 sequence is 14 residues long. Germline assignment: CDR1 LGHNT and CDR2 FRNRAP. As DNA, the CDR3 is TGTGCTAGTCTCCCCCCATGGGGGATGGAGACCCAGTACTTC. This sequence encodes CASLPPWGMETQYF.

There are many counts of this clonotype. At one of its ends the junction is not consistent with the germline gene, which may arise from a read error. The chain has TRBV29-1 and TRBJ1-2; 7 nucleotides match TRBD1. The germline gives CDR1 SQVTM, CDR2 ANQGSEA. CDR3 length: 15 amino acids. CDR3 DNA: TGCAGCGTCGAAGATGCCGAGACAGGGCATTATGGCTACACCTTC. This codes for CSVEDAETGHYGYTF.

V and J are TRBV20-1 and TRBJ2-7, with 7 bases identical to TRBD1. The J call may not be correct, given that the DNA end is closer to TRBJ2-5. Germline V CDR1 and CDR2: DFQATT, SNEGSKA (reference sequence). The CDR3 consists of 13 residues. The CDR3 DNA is TGCAGTACTATTTCGACAGGGCCGGAGACCCAGTACTTC. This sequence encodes CSTISTGPETQYF.

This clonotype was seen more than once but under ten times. CDR3 bases: TGTGCCAGCAGCGTCACAGGAGGGAGCTCCTACAATGAGCAGTTCTTC. Amino acids: CASSVTGGSSYNEQFF. V usage is TRBV9 and J usage is TRBJ2-1; maybe TRBD2 (6 bases). Germline V CDR1 and CDR2: SGDLS, YYNGEE. This CDR3 has 16 residues. Trimming removed 2 bases from V and 0 bases from J, with 12 bases in between.

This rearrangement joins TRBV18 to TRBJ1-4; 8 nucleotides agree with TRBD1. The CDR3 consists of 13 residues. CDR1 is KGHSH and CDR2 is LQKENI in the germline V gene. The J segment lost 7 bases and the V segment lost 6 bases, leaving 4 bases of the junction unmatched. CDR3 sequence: CASSETGVEKLFF. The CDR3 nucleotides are TGTGCCAGCTCCGAGACAGGGGTTGAAAAACTGTTTTTT.

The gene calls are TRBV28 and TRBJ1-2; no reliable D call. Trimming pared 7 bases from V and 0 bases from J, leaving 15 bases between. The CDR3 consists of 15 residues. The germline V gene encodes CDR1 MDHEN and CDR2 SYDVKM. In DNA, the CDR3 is TGTGCCAGCAACATCAACAGTGGAGCTAACTATGGCTACACCTTC. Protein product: CASNINSGANYGYTF.

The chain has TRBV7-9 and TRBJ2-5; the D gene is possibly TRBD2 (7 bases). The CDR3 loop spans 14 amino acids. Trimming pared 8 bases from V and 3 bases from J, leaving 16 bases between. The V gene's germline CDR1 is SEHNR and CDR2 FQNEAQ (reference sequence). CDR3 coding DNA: TGTGCCAGCCTTAAGAGGGGGGGAGAAGAGACCCAGTACTTC. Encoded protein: CASLKRGGEETQYF.

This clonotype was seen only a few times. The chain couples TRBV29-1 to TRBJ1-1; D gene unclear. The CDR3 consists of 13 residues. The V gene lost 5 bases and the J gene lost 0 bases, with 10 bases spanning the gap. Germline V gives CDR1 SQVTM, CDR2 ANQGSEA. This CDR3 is CSVRVSMNTEAFF. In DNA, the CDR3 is TGCAGCGTTCGAGTTTCGATGAACACTGAAGCTTTCTTT. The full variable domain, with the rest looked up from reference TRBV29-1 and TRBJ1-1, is SAVISQKPSRDICQRGTSLTIQCQVDSQVTMMFWYRQQPGQSLTLIATANQGSEATYESGFVIDKFPISRPNLTFSTLTVSNMSPEDSSIYLCSVRVSMNTEAFFGQGTRLTVV.

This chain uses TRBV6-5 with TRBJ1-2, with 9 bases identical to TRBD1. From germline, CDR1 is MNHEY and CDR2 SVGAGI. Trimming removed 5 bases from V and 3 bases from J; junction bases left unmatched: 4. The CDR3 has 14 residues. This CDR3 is CASSRDRVYYGYTF. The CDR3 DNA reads TGTGCCAGCAGTCGGGACAGGGTATACTATGGCTACACCTTC.

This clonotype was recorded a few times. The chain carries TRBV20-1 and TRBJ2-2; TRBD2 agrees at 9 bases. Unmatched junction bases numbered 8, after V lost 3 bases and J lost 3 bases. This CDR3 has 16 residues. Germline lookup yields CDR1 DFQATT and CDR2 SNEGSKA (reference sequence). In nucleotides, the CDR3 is TGCAGTGCTAGGGAATTTAGCGGGGGAGACACCGGGGAGCTGTTTTTT. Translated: CSAREFSGGDTGELFF.

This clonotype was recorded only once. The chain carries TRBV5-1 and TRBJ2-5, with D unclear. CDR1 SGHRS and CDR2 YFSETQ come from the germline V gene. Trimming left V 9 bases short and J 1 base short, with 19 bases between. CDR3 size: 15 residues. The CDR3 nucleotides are TGCGCCAACACACCGCTAGACTCCTCCCAAGAGACCCAGTACTTC. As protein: CANTPLDSSQETQYF.

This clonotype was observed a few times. CDR3 in amino acids: CSAEEGFSPYEQYF. The CDR3 nucleotides are TGCAGTGCTGAGGAGGGGTTTAGCCCCTACGAGCAGTACTTC. This chain links TRBV20-1 with TRBJ2-7; the D gene is possibly TRBD2 (6 bases). V lost 5 bases and J 2 bases, leaving 16 bases between the germline ends. Per the germline V gene, CDR1 is DFQATT and CDR2 is SNEGSKA (reference sequence). CDR3 size: 14 residues.

CDR3 amino acids: CAISESGTGEDNEQFF. Here the CDR3 DNA reads TGTGCCATCAGTGAGTCCGGGACAGGGGAGGACAATGAGCAGTTCTTC. The chain employs TRBV10-3 and TRBJ2-1, with TRBD1 matching 10 bases. V lost 0 bases, J lost 5 bases, and 4 bases stayed unmatched. CDR1 and CDR2 from the germline V gene are ENHRY and SYGVKD. This CDR3 has 16 residues.

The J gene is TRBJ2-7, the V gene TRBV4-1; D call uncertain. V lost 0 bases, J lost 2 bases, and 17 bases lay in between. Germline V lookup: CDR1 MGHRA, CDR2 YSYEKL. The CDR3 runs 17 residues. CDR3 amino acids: CASSQDAIPMNPYEQYF. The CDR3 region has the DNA TGCGCCAGCAGCCAAGATGCCATCCCAATGAATCCCTACGAGCAGTACTTC.

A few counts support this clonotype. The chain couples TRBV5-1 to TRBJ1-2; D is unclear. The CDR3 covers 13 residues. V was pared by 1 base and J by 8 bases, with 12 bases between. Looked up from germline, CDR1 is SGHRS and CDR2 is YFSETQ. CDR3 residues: CASSLFRPGGYTF. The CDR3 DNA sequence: TGCGCCAGCAGCTTGTTCAGGCCGGGGGGCTACACCTTC.

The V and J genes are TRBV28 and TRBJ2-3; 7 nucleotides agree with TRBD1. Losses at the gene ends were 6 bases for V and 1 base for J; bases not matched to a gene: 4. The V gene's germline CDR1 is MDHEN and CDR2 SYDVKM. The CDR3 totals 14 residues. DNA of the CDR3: TGTGCCAGCAGGAGGGGGCGCGGCACAGATACGCAGTATTTT. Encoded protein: CASRRGRGTDTQYF.

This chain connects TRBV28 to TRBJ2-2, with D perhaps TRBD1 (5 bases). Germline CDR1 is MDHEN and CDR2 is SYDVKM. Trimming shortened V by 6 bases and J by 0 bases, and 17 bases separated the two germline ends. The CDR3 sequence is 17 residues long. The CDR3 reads CASRPATDPANTGELFF. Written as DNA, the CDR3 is TGTGCCAGCAGGCCAGCGACAGACCCGGCGAACACCGGGGAGCTGTTTTTT.

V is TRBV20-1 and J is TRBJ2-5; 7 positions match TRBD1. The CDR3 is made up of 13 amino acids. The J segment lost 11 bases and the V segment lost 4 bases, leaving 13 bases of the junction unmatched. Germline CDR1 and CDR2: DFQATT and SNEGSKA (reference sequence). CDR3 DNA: TGCAGTGCTATGGATAGGGGGCGCGTGGAGCAGTACTTC. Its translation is CSAMDRGRVEQYF.

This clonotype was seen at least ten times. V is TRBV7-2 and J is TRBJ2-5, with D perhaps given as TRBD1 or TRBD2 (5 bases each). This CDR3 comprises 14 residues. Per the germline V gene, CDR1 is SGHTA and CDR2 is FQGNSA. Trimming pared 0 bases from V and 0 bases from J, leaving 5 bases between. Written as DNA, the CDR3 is TGTGCCAGCAGCTTAGCGGGACACCAAGAGACCCAGTACTTC. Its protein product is CASSLAGHQETQYF.

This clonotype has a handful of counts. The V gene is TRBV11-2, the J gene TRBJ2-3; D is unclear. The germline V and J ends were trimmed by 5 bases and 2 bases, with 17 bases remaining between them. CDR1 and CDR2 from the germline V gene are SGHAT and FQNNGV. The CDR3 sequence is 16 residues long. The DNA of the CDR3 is TGTGCCAGCAGCCCTCAGCCTCGGACGGTCACAGATACGCAGTATTTT. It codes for CASSPQPRTVTDTQYF. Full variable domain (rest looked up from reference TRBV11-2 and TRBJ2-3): EAGVAQSPRYKIIEKRQSVAFWCNPISGHATLYWYQQILGQGPKLLIQFQNNGVVDDSQLPKDRFSAERLKGVDSTLKIQPAKLEDSAVYLCASSPQPRTVTDTQYFGPGTRLTVL.

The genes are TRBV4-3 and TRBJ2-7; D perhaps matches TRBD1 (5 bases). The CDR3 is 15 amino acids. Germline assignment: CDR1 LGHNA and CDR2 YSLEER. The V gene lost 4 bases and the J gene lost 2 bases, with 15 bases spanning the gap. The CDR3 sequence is CASSLFRASTYEQYF. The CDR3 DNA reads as TGCGCCAGCAGCCTCTTCAGGGCTTCGACCTACGAGCAGTACTTC.

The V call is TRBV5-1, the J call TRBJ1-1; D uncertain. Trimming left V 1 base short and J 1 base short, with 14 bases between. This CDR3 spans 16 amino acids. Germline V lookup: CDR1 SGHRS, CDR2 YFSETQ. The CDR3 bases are TGCGCCAGCAGCTTGCAGCCCTCGGGCGGGAACACTGAAGCTTTCTTT. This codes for CASSLQPSGGNTEAFF.

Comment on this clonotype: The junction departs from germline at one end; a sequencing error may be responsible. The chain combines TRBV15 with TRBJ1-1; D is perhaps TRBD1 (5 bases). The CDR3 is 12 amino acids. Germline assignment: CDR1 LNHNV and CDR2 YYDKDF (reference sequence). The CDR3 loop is CTTSRSGSEAFF. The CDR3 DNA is TGTACCACCAGCAGATCAGGGTCTGAAGCTTTCTTT.